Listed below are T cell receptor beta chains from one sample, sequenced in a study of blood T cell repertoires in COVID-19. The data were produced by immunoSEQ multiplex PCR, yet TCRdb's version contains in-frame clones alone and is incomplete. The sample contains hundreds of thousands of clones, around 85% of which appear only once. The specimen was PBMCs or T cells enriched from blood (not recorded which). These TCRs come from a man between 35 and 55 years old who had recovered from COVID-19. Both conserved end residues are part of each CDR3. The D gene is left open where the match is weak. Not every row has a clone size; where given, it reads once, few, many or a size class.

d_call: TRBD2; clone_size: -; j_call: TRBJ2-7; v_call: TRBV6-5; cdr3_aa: CASSYIGGRKEQYF; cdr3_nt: TGTGCCAGCAGTTACATAGGCGGGAGGAAAGAGCAGTACTTC
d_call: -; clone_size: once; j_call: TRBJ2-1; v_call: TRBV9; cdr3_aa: CASSPLASHNEQFF; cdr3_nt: TGTGCCAGCAGCCCTTTAGCATCTCACAATGAGCAGTTCTTC
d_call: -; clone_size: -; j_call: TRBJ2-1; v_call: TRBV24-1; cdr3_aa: CATSDTSVYNEQFF; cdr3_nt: TGTGCCACCAGTGATACCTCGGTATACAATGAGCAGTTCTTC
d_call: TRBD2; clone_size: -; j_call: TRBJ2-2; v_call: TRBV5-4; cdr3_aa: CASSTGTSVNTGELFF; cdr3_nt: TGTGCCAGCAGCACCGGGACTAGCGTGAACACCGGGGAGCTGTTTTTT
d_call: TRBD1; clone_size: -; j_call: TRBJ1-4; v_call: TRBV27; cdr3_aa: CASSKTGGTNEKLFF; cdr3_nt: TGTGCCAGCAGTAAGACAGGGGGCACTAATGAAAAACTGTTTTTT
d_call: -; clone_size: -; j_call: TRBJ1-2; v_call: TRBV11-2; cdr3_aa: CASSLDRIPGASTYGYTF; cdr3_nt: TGTGCCAGCAGCTTAGATAGGATCCCGGGTGCTTCGACCTATGGCTACACCTTC
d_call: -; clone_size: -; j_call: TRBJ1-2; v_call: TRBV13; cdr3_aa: CASSFRGDLYGYTF; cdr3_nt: TGTGCCAGCAGCTTCAGGGGAGATCTTTATGGCTACACCTTC
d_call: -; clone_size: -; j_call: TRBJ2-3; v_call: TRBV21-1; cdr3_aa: CASSKEKDRGTDTQYF; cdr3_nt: TGTGCCAGCAGCAAAGAGAAGGACAGGGGCACAGATACGCAGTATTTT
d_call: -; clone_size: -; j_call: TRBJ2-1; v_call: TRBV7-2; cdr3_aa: CASSLQVRDEQFF; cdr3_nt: TGTGCCAGCAGCTTGCAAGTGAGGGATGAGCAGTTCTTC
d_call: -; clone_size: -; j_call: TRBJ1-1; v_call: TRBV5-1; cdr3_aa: CASSVLRDTNTEAFF; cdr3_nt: TGCGCCAGCAGCGTGCTCCGGGACACGAACACTGAAGCTTTCTTT
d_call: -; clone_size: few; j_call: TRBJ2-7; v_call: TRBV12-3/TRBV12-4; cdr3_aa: CASSDTLGYEQYF; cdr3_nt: TGTGCCAGCAGCGACACTTTGGGCTACGAGCAGTACTTC
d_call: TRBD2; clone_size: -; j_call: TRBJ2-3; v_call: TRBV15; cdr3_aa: CATSRDRTSGTFTDTQYF; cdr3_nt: TGTGCCACCAGCAGAGACCGGACTAGCGGGACGTTTACAGATACGCAGTATTTT
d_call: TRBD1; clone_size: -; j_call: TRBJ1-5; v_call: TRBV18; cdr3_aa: CASSRTGTGVNQPQHF; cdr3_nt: TGTGCCAGCTCTCGGACCGGGACAGGGGTAAATCAGCCCCAGCATTTT
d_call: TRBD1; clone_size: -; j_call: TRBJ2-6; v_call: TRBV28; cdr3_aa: CASSDTPGTGGTGANVLTF; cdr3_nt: TGTGCCAGCAGTGATACACCCGGGACAGGGGGAACTGGGGCCAACGTCCTGACTTTC
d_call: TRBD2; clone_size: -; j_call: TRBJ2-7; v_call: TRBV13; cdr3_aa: CASSHPSPGGPREQYF; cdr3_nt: TGTGCCAGCAGCCATCCCTCCCCGGGAGGGCCCCGCGAGCAGTACTTC
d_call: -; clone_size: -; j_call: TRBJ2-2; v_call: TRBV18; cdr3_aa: CASSETGDPVNTGELFF; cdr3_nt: TGTGCCAGCTCAGAGACAGGAGACCCGGTAAACACCGGGGAGCTGTTTTTT
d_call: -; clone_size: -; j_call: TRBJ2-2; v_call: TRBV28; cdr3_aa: CASKSNPGTGGSTGELFF; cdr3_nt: TGTGCCAGCAAATCAAACCCCGGGACAGGCGGGAGCACCGGGGAGCTGTTTTTT
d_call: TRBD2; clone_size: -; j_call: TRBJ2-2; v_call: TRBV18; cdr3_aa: CASSLSRTSGSMDTGELFF; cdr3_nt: TGTGCCAGCTCACTGTCCCGGACTAGCGGGTCGATGGACACCGGGGAGCTGTTTTTT
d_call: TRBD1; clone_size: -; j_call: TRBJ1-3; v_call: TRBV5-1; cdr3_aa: CASSLVGTVGNTIYF; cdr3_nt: TGCGCCAGCAGCTTGGTCGGGACAGTTGGAAACACCATATATTTT
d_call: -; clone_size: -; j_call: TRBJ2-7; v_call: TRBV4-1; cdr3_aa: CASSQAEGAPYEQYF; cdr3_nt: TGCGCCAGCAGCCAAGCTGAGGGCGCCCCCTACGAGCAGTACTTC
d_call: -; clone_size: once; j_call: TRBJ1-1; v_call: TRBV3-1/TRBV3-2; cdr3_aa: CASSQDRGGDAFF; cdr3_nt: TGTGCCAGCAGCCAAGATAGGGGAGGAGATGCTTTCTTT
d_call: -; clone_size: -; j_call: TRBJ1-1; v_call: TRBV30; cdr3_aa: CAWSSGLSEAFF; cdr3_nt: TGTGCCTGGAGTTCAGGGTTATCTGAAGCTTTCTTT
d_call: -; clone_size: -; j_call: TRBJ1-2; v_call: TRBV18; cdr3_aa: CASSPGERDYGYTF; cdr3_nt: TGTGCCAGCTCACCAGGAGAGAGGGACTATGGCTACACCTTC
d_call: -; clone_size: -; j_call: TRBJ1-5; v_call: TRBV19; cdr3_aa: CASSPGHSNQPQHF; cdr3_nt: TGTGCCAGTAGTCCCGGACACAGCAATCAGCCCCAGCATTTT
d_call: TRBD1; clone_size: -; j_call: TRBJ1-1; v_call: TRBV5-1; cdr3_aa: CASSYSVQGATEAFF; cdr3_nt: TGCGCCAGCAGCTACTCCGTACAGGGGGCCACTGAAGCTTTCTTT
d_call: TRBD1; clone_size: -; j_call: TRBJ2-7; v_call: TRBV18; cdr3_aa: CASSLSQGTYEQYF; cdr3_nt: TGTGCCAGCTCACTCTCACAGGGGACCTACGAGCAGTACTTC
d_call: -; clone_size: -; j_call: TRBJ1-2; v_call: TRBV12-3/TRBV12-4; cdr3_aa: CASRSISGYTF; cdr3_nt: TGTGCCAGCAGATCCATTAGTGGCTACACCTTC
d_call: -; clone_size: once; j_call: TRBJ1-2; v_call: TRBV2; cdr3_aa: CASRRGPGEDGNYGYTF; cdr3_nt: TGTGCCAGCAGGAGGGGCCCTGGGGAGGACGGGAACTATGGCTACACCTTC
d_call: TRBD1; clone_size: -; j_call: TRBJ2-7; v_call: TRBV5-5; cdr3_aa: CASSKDRGSSYEQYF; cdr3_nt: TGTGCCAGCAGCAAGGACAGGGGGAGCTCCTACGAGCAGTACTTC
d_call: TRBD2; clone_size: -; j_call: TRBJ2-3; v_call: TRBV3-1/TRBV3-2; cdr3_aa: CASSQDGTSGSPDTQYF; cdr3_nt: TGTGCCAGCAGCCAAGATGGGACTAGCGGGAGTCCAGATACGCAGTATTTT
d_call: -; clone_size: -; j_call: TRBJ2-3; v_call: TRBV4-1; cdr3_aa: CASSHRESSTDTQYF; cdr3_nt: TGCGCCAGCAGCCATCGAGAGTCTAGCACAGATACGCAGTATTTT
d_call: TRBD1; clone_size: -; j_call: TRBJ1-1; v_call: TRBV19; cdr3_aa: CASSPRQGPLNTEAFF; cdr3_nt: TGTGCCAGTAGTCCCCGACAGGGACCTCTGAACACTGAAGCTTTCTTT
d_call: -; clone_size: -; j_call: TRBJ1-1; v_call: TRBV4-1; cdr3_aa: CASSHPQGVEAFF; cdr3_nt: TGCGCCAGCAGCCACCCACAGGGAGTGGAAGCTTTCTTT